This T cell receptor beta chain was identified during a study of CD8 T cells in Susac syndrome. Study conclusions and caveats: Clonal expansion of Susac CD8+ cells peaked in TEMRA cells, and it also peaked in active patients.

Trimming took 5 bases from V and 4 from J; bases not matched to a gene: 7. This CDR3 is built from 15 residues. Germline CDR1 is MNHEY and CDR2 is SVGEGT. A quantity of about 0.45 to 1 ug RNA underwent reverse transcription using random hexamers. TCRdb itself ran the immunoSEQ multiplex PCR reads through MiXCR, one entry per CDR3 protein. Here the sample spans tens of thousands of distinct CDR3 sequences, approximately 93% being singletons. Turning to this clonotype: The antigen remains unidentified.

Material: CD8+ T cells from PBMCs. This receptor was taken from a human donor with Susac syndrome. J is TRBJ2-1 and V is TRBV6-2 or TRBV6-3; 8 positions match TRBD2. The CDR3 region has the DNA TGTGCCAGCAGTCGAGGCGGGAGGCAATACAATGAGCAGTTCTTC. Its translation is CASSRGGRQYNEQFF.